This TCR beta chain was recovered during a study of blood T cells in healthy people across ages. Notes on the study in general: The authors considered diversity estimates from one million T cells to be underestimates. The study found more naive CD4+ cells and higher diversity in long-lived than aged donors.

Germline trimming cut 0 bases from V and 5 bases from J; bases unmatched to any gene: 5. The CDR3 length is 15 residues. CDR1 SGDLS and CDR2 YYNGEE come from the germline V gene. The second PCR ran about 6 to 12 cycles with a sample-barcoded 5' primer and J-beta primers. TCRdb independently ran MiXCR on the 5' RACE reads; one entry per CDR3 protein. Among some 1.1 million distinct CDR3 sequences listed, 35% to 40% were seen once. This clonotype occurred a few times. The antigen remains undetermined. The V gene is TRBV9, the J gene TRBJ2-3; the match to TRBD2 covers 8 bases. What was sequenced was blood. This TCR derives from a man aged 18 to 29 in good health. This CDR3 reads CASSVGWLAGDTQYF. DNA for the CDR3: TGTGCCAGCAGCGTAGGTTGGCTAGCGGGAGATACGCAGTATTTT.